What follows are 17 T cell receptor beta chains derived from one specimen sequenced in a study of OX40 agonist ivuxolimab in advanced cancers. The method was immunoSEQ multiplex PCR; TCRdb's version includes in-frame clones alone and lacks a portion of them. The sample contains fewer than 85,000 clones, around 80% of which appear only once. This sample comprised CD4+ or CD8+ T cells sorted from blood, obtained in a trial of the OX40 agonist ivuxolimab. The receptors here all came from an adult with an advanced solid tumor such as melanoma, head and neck, liver or kidney cancer.

J is TRBJ1-5 and V is TRBV10-3; 7 nucleotides align to TRBD1. The V gene end was trimmed by 6 bases and the J gene end by 1 base; junction bases not matched to a gene: 0. Germline CDR1 ENHRY, CDR2 SYGVKD. CDR3 length: 13 amino acids. The CDR3 DNA follows: TGTGCCATCAGGACAGGGAGCAATCAGCCCCAGCATTTT. Its translation is CAIRTGSNQPQHF.

The genes are TRBV7-8 and TRBJ1-2; D unresolved. Trimming removed 5 bases at V and 4 bases at J, with 20 bases between. CDR3 size: 16 residues. Germline V gene sequence: CDR1 SGHVS, CDR2 FQNEAQ. The CDR3 bases are TGTGCCAGCAGCCCCAAACGGTCAGCGCCTGGCTATGGCTACACCTTC. This codes for CASSPKRSAPGYGYTF.

This rearrangement joins TRBV5-1 to TRBJ2-3; 8 bases agree with TRBD1. Germline loops: CDR1 SGHRS, CDR2 YFSETQ. CDR3 length: 13 amino acids. V trimming: 3 bases; J trimming: 13 bases; junction bases outside the gene matches: 10. CDR3 in DNA: TGCGCCAGCAGCTCCCCAGGGGGCGCCGGGAAGTATTTT. This gives the protein CASSSPGGAGKYF.

This chain uses TRBV5-6 with TRBJ1-3; D gene uncertain. The length of the CDR3 is 16 residues. Germline V gives CDR1 SGHDT, CDR2 YYEEEE. The germline V and J ends were trimmed by 0 bases and 4 bases, with 14 bases remaining between them. CDR3 nucleotide sequence: TGTGCCAGCAGCTTGGCGCCTTCCTCAGTCGGAAACACCATATATTTT. It yields the protein CASSLAPSSVGNTIYF.

This chain uses TRBV28 with TRBJ1-5; D gene uncertain. The CDR3 extends over 16 amino acids. The germline V gene encodes CDR1 MDHEN and CDR2 SYDVKM. Trimming took off 7 bases at V and 4 bases at J, with 20 bases between the two ends. CDR3 nucleotides: TGTGCCAGCACCTCGGCCGGCAAGGTAGGGAATCAGCCCCAGCATTTT. It translates to CASTSAGKVGNQPQHF.

V is TRBV19 and J is TRBJ2-3; possibly TRBD1 for D (6 bases). Germline V CDR1 and CDR2: LNHDA, SQIVND (reference sequence). This CDR3 contains 15 residues. Trimming took off 3 bases at V and 2 bases at J, with 12 bases between the two ends. The CDR3 reads CASSISGQITDTQYF. The CDR3 DNA follows: TGTGCCAGTAGTATCTCCGGACAGATCACAGATACGCAGTATTTT. The variable domain in full, with the rest retrieved from reference TRBV19 and TRBJ2-3, is DGGITQSPKYLFRKEGQNVTLSCEQNLNHDAMYWYRQDPGQGLRLIYYSQIVNDFQKGDIAEGYSVSREKKESFPLTVTSAQKNPTAFYLCASSISGQITDTQYFGPGTRLTVL.

The chain joins TRBV6-1 to TRBJ1-6; D is unresolved. This CDR3 spans 13 amino acids. The germline V gene encodes CDR1 MNHNS and CDR2 SASEGT. Between the trimmed V and J ends, which lost 6 bases and 9 bases, there was a span of 12 bases. The CDR3 here is CASRREGSSPLHF. CDR3 in DNA: TGTGCCAGCAGGCGAGAAGGAAGTTCACCCCTCCACTTT.

This clone was observed once. The chain employs TRBV4-2 and TRBJ2-3, with 8 bases aligning to TRBD1. V was clipped by 4 bases and J by 4 bases; unmatched bases: 7. The CDR3 runs to 15 residues. Germline lookup yields CDR1 LGHNA and CDR2 YNFKEQ. CDR3 coding DNA: TGTGCCAGCAGCCCCTCAGGGGGCGCCCCAGATACGCAGTATTTT. It yields the protein CASSPSGGAPDTQYF.

V is TRBV7-9 and J is TRBJ1-1, with 9 positions matching TRBD1. The V and J ends lost 10 bases and 1 base, in that order; junction bases with no gene match: 4. This CDR3 spans 13 amino acids. Germline CDR1 is SEHNR and CDR2 is FQNEAQ (reference sequence). The CDR3 region has the DNA TGTGCCACCAAGGGACAGGGGAACACTGAAGCTTTCTTT. It is translated as CATKGQGNTEAFF.

Only one count was recorded for this clone. The gene calls are TRBV15 and TRBJ2-1; D is tentatively TRBD1 or TRBD2 (5 bases each). V dropped 1 base and J dropped 5 bases, with 21 bases sitting between them. The germline V gene has CDR1 LNHNV and CDR2 YYDKDF (reference sequence). The CDR3 covers 18 residues. The CDR3 region is CATSRGPGTISSNNEQFF. CDR3 DNA sequence: TGTGCCACCAGCAGAGGTCCGGGGACCATCAGTTCCAACAATGAGCAGTTCTTC.

The rearrangement joins TRBV10-3 to TRBJ1-5; 12 bases match TRBD1. With V trimmed by 5 bases and J by 7 bases, 6 bases remained unmatched. From germline, CDR1 is ENHRY and CDR2 SYGVKD. The CDR3 spans 15 residues. The CDR3 protein is CAISPGQGAPQPQHF. As DNA, the CDR3 is TGTGCCATCAGTCCGGGACAGGGGGCTCCCCAGCCCCAGCATTTT.

The rearrangement uses TRBV11-3 and TRBJ2-1; TRBD2 aligns across 9 bases. The trim removed 4 bases at V and 5 bases at J, leaving 9 bases unmatched. CDR3 length: 16 residues. The germline CDR1 and CDR2 sequences are SGHNT and YENEEA. The CDR3: CASSSRRGLADNEQFF. CDR3 DNA: TGTGCCAGCAGCTCTCGGAGGGGACTAGCCGACAATGAGCAGTTCTTC.

The chain carries TRBV18 and TRBJ1-1; TRBD1 might be the D (6 bases). The ends were cut back, 3 bases at V and 3 bases at J, with 11 bases in the middle. Germline CDR1 and CDR2: KGHSH and LQKENI. The CDR3 loop spans 14 amino acids. CDR3 residues: CASSPQNRDTEAFF. The CDR3 DNA sequence: TGTGCCAGCTCACCTCAGAACAGGGACACTGAAGCTTTCTTT.

This chain joins TRBV6-1 and TRBJ1-1; D remains unclear. Germline loops: CDR1 MNHNS, CDR2 SASEGT. Trimming left V 4 bases short and J 0 bases short, with 9 bases between. The CDR3 totals 14 residues. In DNA form, the CDR3 reads TGTGCCAGCAGTGTGGGGTCGGTGAACACTGAAGCTTTCTTT. It translates to CASSVGSVNTEAFF.

In its sample, this clone was seen once. V and J are TRBV6-5 and TRBJ2-5; 7 bases are a match to TRBD2. With V trimmed by 2 bases and J by 2 bases, 5 bases remained unmatched. The CDR3 is made up of 15 amino acids. From germline, CDR1 is MNHEY and CDR2 SVGAGI. CDR3 sequence (DNA): TGTGCCAGCAGTTACGGGACTAATTTTCAAGAGACCCAGTACTTC. It specifies CASSYGTNFQETQYF.

The gene calls are TRBV7-2 and TRBJ1-1, with TRBD1 as a possible D gene (5 bases). CDR3 length: 13 amino acids. Trimming took off 5 bases at V and 10 bases at J, with 17 bases between the two ends. CDR1 and CDR2 (germline): SGHTA, FQGNSA. The CDR3 spells CASSITSGTGAFF. The CDR3 DNA reads TGTGCCAGCAGCATAACGTCCGGGACCGGAGCTTTCTTT.

This chain's CDR3 is CASPRGLGEKLFF. CDR3 nucleotides: TGCGCCAGCCCCAGGGGGTTGGGTGAAAAACTGTTTTTT. The gene calls are TRBV10-1 and TRBJ1-4; TRBD1 matches 7 bases. CDR1 is WNHNN, CDR2 SYGVQD, per germline (reference sequence). This CDR3 is 13 amino acids long. V gave up 8 bases and J gave up 7 bases; unmatched junction bases: 7.